This T cell receptor (beta chain) was sequenced for a study of T cells in Graves' hyperthyroidism and ophthalmopathy. Participants, patients aged 18 to 65, had newly diagnosed hyperthyroidism with a duration under 2 months. This CDR3 has 15 residues. Trimming took 1 base from V and 1 from J, leaving 10 bases between them. Germline CDR1 and CDR2: KGHSH and LQKENI. Overall study results and limits: Expanded thyroid clonotypes (above 0.001) were mostly also found in blood.

From RNA transcripts, TCR beta CDR3 regions were amplified. When the TCR CDR3 underwent first-round RT-PCR, the HTBI primer set was used. One entry per CDR3 protein results from TCRdb running MiXCR on the multiplex PCR reads. The repertoire holds around 400,000 distinct CDR3 sequences, with approximately 13% as singletons. This clonotype was seen repeatedly, ten times or more. Its target is unknown. The sequence came from a woman between 18 and 29 years old with Graves' hyperthyroidism. The chain employs TRBV18 and TRBJ1-1, with a weak D call TRBD1 (5 bases). Sequencing was done on a sample of blood. The chain's CDR3 is CASSPRDGANTEAFF. The DNA for the CDR3 is TGTGCCAGCTCACCACGGGACGGAGCGAACACTGAAGCTTTCTTT.